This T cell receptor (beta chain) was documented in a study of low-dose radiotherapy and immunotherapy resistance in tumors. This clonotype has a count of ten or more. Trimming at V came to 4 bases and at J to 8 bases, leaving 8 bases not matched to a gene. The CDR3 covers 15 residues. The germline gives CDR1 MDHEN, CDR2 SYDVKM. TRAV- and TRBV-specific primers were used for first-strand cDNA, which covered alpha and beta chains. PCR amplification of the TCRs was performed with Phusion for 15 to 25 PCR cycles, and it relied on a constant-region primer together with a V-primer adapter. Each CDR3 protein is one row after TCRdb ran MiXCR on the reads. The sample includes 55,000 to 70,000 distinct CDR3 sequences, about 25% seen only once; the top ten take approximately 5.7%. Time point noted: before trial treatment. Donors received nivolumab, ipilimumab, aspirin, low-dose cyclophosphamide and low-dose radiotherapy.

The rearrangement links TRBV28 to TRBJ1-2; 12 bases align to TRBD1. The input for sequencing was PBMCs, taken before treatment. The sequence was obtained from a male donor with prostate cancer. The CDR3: CASSSAGTGGKGYTF. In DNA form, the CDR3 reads TGTGCCAGCAGTTCCGCCGGGACAGGGGGCAAGGGCTACACCTTC.